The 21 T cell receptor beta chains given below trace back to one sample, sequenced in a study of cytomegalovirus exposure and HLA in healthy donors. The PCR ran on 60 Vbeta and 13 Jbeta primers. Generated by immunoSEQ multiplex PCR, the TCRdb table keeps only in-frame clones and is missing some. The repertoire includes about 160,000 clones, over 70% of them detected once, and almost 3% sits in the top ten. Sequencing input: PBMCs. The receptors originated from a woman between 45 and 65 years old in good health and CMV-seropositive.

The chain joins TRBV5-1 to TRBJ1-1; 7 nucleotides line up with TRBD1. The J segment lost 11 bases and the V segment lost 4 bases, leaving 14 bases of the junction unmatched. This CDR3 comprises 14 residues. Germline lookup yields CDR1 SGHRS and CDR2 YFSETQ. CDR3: CASSPTNEGARAFF. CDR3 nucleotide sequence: TGCGCCAGCAGCCCCACCAATGAGGGGGCACGGGCTTTCTTT.

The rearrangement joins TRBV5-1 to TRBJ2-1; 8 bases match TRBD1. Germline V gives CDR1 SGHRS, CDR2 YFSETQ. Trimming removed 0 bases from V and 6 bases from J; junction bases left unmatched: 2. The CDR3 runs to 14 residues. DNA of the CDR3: TGCGCCAGCAGCTTGGGACAGGGGTTCAATGAGCAGTTCTTC. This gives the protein CASSLGQGFNEQFF.

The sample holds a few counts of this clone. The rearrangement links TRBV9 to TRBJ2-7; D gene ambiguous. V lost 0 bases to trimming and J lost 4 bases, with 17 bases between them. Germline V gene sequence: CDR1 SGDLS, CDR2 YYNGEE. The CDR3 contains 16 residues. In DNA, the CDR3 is TGTGCCAGCAGCGTAGACGCAGACCCCAGGCTTTACGAGCAGTACTTC. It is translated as CASSVDADPRLYEQYF.

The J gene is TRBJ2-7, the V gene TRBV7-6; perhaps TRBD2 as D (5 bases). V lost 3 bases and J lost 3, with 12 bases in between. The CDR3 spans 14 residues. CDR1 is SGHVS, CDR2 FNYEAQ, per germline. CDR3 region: CASSFAGEGYEQYF. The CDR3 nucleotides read TGTGCCAGCAGCTTCGCCGGGGAAGGCTACGAGCAGTACTTC.

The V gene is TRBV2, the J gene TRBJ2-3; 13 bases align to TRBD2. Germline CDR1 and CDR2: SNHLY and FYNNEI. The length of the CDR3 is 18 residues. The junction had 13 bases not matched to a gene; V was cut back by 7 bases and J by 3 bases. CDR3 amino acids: CASNIPGLAGSMTDTQYF. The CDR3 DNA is TGTGCCAGCAATATCCCGGGACTAGCGGGGTCTATGACAGATACGCAGTATTTT. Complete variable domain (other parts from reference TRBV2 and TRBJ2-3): EPEVTQTPSHQVTQMGQEVILRCVPISNHLYFYWYRQILGQKVEFLVSFYNNEISEKSEIFDDQFSVERPDGSNFTLKIRSTKLEDSAMYFCASNIPGLAGSMTDTQYFGPGTRLTVL.

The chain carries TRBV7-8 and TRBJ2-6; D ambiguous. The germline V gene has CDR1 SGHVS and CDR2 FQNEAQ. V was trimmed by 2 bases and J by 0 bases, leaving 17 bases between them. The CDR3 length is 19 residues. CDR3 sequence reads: CASSLYARVIPSGANVLTF. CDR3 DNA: TGTGCCAGCAGCTTATATGCTCGGGTCATACCCTCTGGGGCCAACGTCCTGACTTTC.

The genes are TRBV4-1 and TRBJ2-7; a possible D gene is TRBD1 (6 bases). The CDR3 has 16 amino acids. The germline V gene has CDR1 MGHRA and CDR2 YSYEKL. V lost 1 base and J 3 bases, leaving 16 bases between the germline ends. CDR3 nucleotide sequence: TGCGCCAGCAGCCAAGGCCCCAGGGGTGAGAACTACGAGCAGTACTTC. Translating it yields CASSQGPRGENYEQYF.

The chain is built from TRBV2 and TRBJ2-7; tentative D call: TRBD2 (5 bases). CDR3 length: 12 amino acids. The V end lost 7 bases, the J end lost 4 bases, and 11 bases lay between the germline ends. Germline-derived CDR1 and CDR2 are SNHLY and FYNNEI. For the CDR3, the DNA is TGTGCCAGCACAGCGGATAGTTACGAGCAGTACTTC. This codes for CASTADSYEQYF.

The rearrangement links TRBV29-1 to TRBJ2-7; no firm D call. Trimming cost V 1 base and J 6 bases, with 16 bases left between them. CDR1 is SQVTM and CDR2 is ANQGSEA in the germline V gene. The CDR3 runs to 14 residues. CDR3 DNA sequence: TGCAGCGTTGAAGTAGGAGAGCTTTTGGCCGAGCAGTACTTC. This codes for CSVEVGELLAEQYF.

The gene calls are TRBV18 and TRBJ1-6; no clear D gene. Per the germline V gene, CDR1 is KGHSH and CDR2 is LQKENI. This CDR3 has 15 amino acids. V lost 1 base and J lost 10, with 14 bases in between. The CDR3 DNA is TGTGCCAGCTCACCACATGAGGGAAGTGAATCACCCCTCCACTTT. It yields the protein CASSPHEGSESPLHF.

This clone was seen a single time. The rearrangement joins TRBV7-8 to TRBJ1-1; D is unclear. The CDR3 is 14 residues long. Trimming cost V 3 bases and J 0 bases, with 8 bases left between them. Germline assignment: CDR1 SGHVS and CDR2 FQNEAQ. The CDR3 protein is CASSFTELNTEAFF. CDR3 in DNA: TGTGCCAGCAGCTTTACAGAGTTGAACACTGAAGCTTTCTTT.

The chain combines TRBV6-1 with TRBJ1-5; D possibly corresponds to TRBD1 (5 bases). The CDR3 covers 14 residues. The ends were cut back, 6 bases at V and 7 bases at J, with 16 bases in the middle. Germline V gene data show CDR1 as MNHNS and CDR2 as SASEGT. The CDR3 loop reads CASSYDSLRQPQHF. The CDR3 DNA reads TGTGCCAGCAGCTACGACAGTTTGCGCCAGCCCCAGCATTTT.

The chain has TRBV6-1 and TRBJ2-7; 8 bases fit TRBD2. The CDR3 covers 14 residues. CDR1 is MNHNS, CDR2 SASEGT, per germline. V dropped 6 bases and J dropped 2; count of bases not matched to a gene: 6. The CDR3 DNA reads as TGTGCCAGCAGAAGTAGCGGGGTCACCTACGAGCAGTACTTC. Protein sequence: CASRSSGVTYEQYF.

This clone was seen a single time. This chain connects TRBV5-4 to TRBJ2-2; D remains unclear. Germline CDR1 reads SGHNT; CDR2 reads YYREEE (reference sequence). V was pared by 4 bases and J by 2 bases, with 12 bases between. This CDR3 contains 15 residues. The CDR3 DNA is TGTGCCAGCAGCCCTGGCGGCGACAACACCGGGGAGCTGTTTTTT. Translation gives CASSPGGDNTGELFF.

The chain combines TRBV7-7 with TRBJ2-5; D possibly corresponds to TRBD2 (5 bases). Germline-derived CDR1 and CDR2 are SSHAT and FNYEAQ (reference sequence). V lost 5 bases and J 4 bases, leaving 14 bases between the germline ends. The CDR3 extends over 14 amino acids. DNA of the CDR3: TGTGCCAGCAGCCAGCAAGGAGGCGGAGAGACCCAGTACTTC. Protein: CASSQQGGGETQYF.

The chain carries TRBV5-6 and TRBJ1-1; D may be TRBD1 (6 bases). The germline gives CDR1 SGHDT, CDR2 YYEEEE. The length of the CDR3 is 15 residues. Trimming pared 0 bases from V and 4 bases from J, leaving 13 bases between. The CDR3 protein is CASSLETGFRTEAFF. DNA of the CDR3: TGTGCCAGCAGCTTGGAAACAGGGTTCCGCACTGAAGCTTTCTTT.

CDR3 nucleotides: TGTGCCAGTAGTATACCTACCGGGACAGCGAACACTGAAGCTTTCTTT. Residues: CASSIPTGTANTEAFF. This chain joins TRBV19 and TRBJ1-1, with 7 bases lining up with TRBD1. V was clipped by 2 bases and J by 1 base; unmatched bases: 7. The CDR3 spans 16 residues. Germline CDR1 and CDR2: LNHDA and SQIVND (reference sequence).

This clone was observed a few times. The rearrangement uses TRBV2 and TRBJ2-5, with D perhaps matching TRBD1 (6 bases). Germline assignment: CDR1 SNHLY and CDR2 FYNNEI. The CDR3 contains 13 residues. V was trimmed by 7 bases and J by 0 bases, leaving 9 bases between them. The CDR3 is CASTWTDQETQYF. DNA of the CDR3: TGTGCCAGCACTTGGACAGACCAAGAGACCCAGTACTTC.

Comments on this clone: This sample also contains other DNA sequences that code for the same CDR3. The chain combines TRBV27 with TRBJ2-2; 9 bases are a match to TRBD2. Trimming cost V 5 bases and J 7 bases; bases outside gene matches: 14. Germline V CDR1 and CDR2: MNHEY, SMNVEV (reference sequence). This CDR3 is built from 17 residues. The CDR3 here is CASSKLAGAGLGGELFF. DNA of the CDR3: TGTGCCAGCAGTAAATTAGCGGGGGCTGGTTTGGGCGGGGAGCTGTTTTTT.

CDR3 nucleotide sequence: TGTGCCAGCAGCCCTGGAACGGGATACTACACTGAAGCTTTCTTT. It is translated as CASSPGTGYYTEAFF. V gene TRBV7-3 combines with J gene TRBJ1-1; no firm D call. The V gene's germline CDR1 is SGHTA and CDR2 FQGTGA. V shed 5 bases and J shed 3 bases, with 16 bases lying between them. The CDR3 covers 15 residues.

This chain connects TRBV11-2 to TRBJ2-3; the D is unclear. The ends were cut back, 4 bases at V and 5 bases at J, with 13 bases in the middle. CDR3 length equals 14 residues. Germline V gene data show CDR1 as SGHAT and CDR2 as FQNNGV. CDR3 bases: TGTGCCAGCAGCTCTGAAAACTATAAAGATACGCAGTATTTT. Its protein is CASSSENYKDTQYF.